This T cell receptor (beta chain) stems from a study of cytomegalovirus exposure and HLA in healthy donors. Study-wide results and caveats: In an earlier analysis, about 87% or about 30%: the productive usage of most TCR beta V segments.

As to this clone: Its specificity is unknown.

This CDR3 is 13 amino acids long. Trimming took off 4 bases at V and 2 bases at J, with 9 bases between the two ends. Germline V gene lookup returns CDR1 LGHNA and CDR2 YNFKEQ. Both 60 Vbeta primers and 13 Jbeta primers went into the PCR. Generated by immunoSEQ multiplex PCR, the TCRdb table keeps only in-frame clones and is missing some. The repertoire has 150,000 to 200,000 clones, 75% of them found once; the top ten carry around 4.7%. This TCR was sampled from a male donor in good health and CMV-seronegative. The chain couples TRBV4-2 to TRBJ2-7, with a weak D call TRBD1 (5 bases). Sequences were obtained from PBMCs. Written as DNA, the CDR3 is TGTGCCAGCAGCCCCGGACAAGCCTACGAGCAGTACTTC. This gives the protein CASSPGQAYEQYF.